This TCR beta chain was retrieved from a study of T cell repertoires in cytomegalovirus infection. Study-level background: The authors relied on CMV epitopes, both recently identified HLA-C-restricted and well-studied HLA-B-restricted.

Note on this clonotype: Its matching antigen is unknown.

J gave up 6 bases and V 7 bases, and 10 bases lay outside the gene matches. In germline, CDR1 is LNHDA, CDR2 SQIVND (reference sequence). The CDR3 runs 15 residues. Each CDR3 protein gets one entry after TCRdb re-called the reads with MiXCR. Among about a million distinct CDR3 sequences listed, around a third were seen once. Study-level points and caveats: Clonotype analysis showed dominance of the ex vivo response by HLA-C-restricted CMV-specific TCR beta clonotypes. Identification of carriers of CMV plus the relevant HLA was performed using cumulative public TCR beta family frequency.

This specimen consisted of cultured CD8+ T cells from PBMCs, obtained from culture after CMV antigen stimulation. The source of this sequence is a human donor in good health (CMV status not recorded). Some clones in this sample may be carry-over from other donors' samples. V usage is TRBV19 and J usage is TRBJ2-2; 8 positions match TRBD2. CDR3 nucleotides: TGTGCCAGTATTTCCCCCCGGGGACTAGCCGGGGAGCTGTTTTTT. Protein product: CASISPRGLAGELFF.